This TCR beta chain was captured in a study of T cell repertoires in cytomegalovirus infection. Study-level information: Indications came from public TCR beta signatures; they pointed to CMV infection and to a matching HLA type.

On this clonotype: The antigen is undetermined.

Whole-study results and caveats: Carriage of CMV together with the relevant HLA was identifiable through cumulative public TCR beta family frequency. The ex vivo response was dominated by HLA-C-restricted CMV-specific TCR beta clonotypes.

TCRdb passed the reads through MiXCR, listing each CDR3 protein once. Of about 190,000 distinct CDR3 sequences listed, 28% are singletons. Germline assignment: CDR1 SGHTA and CDR2 FQGNSA. There are 16 residues in the CDR3. Trimming took off 0 bases at V and 3 bases at J, with 12 bases between the two ends. The rearrangement joins TRBV7-2 to TRBJ2-4, with D possibly TRBD2 on 7 matching bases. Sequencing was carried out using PBMCs. The receptor was derived from a human donor in good health (CMV status not recorded). Some clones in this sample may be carry-over from other donors' samples. In DNA, the CDR3 is TGTGCCAGCAGCTTAGCGGGGGGGGCCGTCAAAAACATTCAGTACTTC. It is translated as CASSLAGGAVKNIQYF.